The next 12 T cell receptor beta chains were all read from a single sample in a study of CD8+ T cells in alopecia areata. As for treatment: oral pan-JAK inhibitor, 5-10 mg twice daily. RNA was extracted and reverse transcribed into cDNA as the sequencing template. The method was immunoSEQ multiplex PCR; TCRdb's version includes in-frame clones alone and lacks a portion of them. The sample contains 110,000 to 150,000 clones, 45% to 65% of which appear only once. The source material was CD8+ T cells sorted from blood, sampled at week 4, from a patient treated with tofacitinib. The receptors stem from a human donor with alopecia areata.

This sequence joins TRBV30 and TRBJ2-7, with D possibly matching TRBD2 (6 bases). Trimming stripped 0 bases from V and 3 bases from J, with 15 bases between. This CDR3 is built from 15 residues. Germline V gene data show CDR1 as GTSNPN and CDR2 as SVGIG (reference sequence). The CDR3 spells CAWSVGMGLFYEQYF. The CDR3 nucleotides are TGTGCCTGGAGTGTGGGAATGGGACTGTTCTACGAGCAGTACTTC. Drawing the rest from reference TRBV30 and TRBJ2-7, the complete variable domain is SQTIHQWPATLVQPVGSPLSLECTVEGTSNPNLYWYRQAAGRGLQLLFYSVGIGQISSEVPQNLSASRPQDRQFILSSKKLLLSDSGFYLCAWSVGMGLFYEQYFGPGTRLTVT.

The rearrangement joins TRBV13 to TRBJ1-2; 8 nucleotides agree with TRBD1. The CDR3 has 13 amino acids. Germline CDR1 reads PRHDT; CDR2 reads FYEKMQ (reference sequence). V shed 5 bases, J shed 6 bases, and the junction held 5 bases outside the gene matches. Written as DNA, the CDR3 is TGTGCCAGCAGCCTTGGACAGGGACATGGCTACACCTTC. Translated, it gives CASSLGQGHGYTF.

The V and J genes are TRBV30 and TRBJ1-1; D is unresolved. Germline loops: CDR1 GTSNPN, CDR2 SVGIG (reference sequence). The ends were cut back, 0 bases at V and 1 base at J, with 9 bases in the middle. The CDR3 sequence is 14 residues long. The CDR3 loop reads CAWSVVGGNTEAFF. CDR3 nucleotides: TGTGCCTGGAGTGTGGTTGGTGGGAACACTGAAGCTTTCTTT.

V is TRBV5-1 and J is TRBJ2-7; D is undetermined. The V end lost 4 bases, the J end lost 4 bases, and 18 bases lay between the germline ends. CDR1 is SGHRS, CDR2 YFSETQ, per germline. The CDR3 is 15 residues long. Here the CDR3 reads CASSTEDGFGYEQYF. The CDR3 nucleotides read TGCGCCAGCAGCACCGAGGACGGCTTCGGTTACGAGCAGTACTTC.

The rearrangement links TRBV27 to TRBJ1-6; the D is unclear. Trimming stripped 0 bases from V and 10 bases from J, with 13 bases between. Looked up from germline, CDR1 is MNHEY and CDR2 is SMNVEV (reference sequence). The CDR3 has 15 amino acids. The CDR3 loop is CASSLSSTGGSPLHF. CDR3 DNA: TGTGCCAGCAGTTTATCGAGTACGGGAGGCTCACCCCTCCACTTT.

This clone has just a few counts. The CDR3 loop is CAWRSAYGYTF. CDR3 DNA: TGTGCCTGGAGGTCCGCCTATGGCTACACCTTC. This rearrangement joins TRBV30 to TRBJ1-2; D uncertain. Germline CDR1 reads GTSNPN; CDR2 reads SVGIG (reference sequence). This CDR3 contains 11 residues. V was cut by 3 bases and J by 4 bases, with 6 bases left in between. Looking up the rest from reference TRBV30 and TRBJ1-2 gives the full variable domain: SQTIHQWPATLVQPVGSPLSLECTVEGTSNPNLYWYRQAAGRGLQLLFYSVGIGQISSEVPQNLSASRPQDRQFILSSKKLLLSDSGFYLCAWRSAYGYTFGSGTRLTVV.

V usage is TRBV15 and J usage is TRBJ2-5; no firm D call. Trimming left V 3 bases short and J 5 bases short, with 4 bases between. CDR3 length: 11 amino acids. The germline V gene has CDR1 LNHNV and CDR2 YYDKDF (reference sequence). The CDR3 DNA follows: TGTGCCACCAGCAGCGGGGAGACCCAGTACTTC. It is translated as CATSSGETQYF.

The V call is TRBV13, the J call TRBJ2-7, with D perhaps being TRBD1 or TRBD2 (6 bases each). Deletions cut 0 bases from V and 6 bases from J, with 12 bases between. Germline V gene sequence: CDR1 PRHDT, CDR2 FYEKMQ (reference sequence). The length of the CDR3 is 14 residues. The CDR3 region has the DNA TGTGCCAGCAGCTTAGGCAGGGGACTTCTCGAGCAGTACTTC. It is translated as CASSLGRGLLEQYF.

Regarding this clone: Different DNA sequences within this sample yield the same CDR3. The gene calls are TRBV6-5 and TRBJ2-5; D is uncertain. Trimming took off 4 bases at V and 1 base at J, with 1 base between the two ends. CDR1 is MNHEY, CDR2 SVGAGI, per germline. The CDR3 consists of 11 residues. The CDR3 reads CASSSQETQYF. Written as DNA, the CDR3 is TGTGCCAGCAGTTCCCAAGAGACCCAGTACTTC.

The chain uses TRBV29-1 and TRBJ2-1, with no clear D. Per the germline V gene, CDR1 is SQVTM and CDR2 is ANQGSEA. This CDR3 has 12 amino acids. The V end was cut by 5 bases, the J end by 5 bases, with 10 bases between. CDR3: CSVFSLDNEQFF. Here the CDR3 DNA reads TGCAGCGTTTTTTCCCTGGACAATGAGCAGTTCTTC.

This clone has a handful of counts. This chain connects TRBV27 to TRBJ1-2; a possible D gene is TRBD1 (5 bases). Germline values: CDR1 MNHEY, CDR2 SMNVEV (reference sequence). V dropped 4 bases and J dropped 6 bases, with 6 bases sitting between them. The CDR3 has 11 residues. The CDR3 protein is CASSSGDGYTF. CDR3 nucleotide sequence: TGTGCCAGCAGTTCGGGGGATGGCTACACCTTC.

There are a few counts of this clone. The rearrangement joins TRBV5-1 to TRBJ2-7, with a weak D call TRBD1 (5 bases). This CDR3 has 13 amino acids. Germline CDR1 is SGHRS and CDR2 is YFSETQ. V was clipped by 4 bases and J by 0 bases, with 8 bases between them. The CDR3 spells CASSMTASYEQYF. The CDR3 DNA is TGCGCCAGCAGCATGACAGCCTCCTACGAGCAGTACTTC.